The table lists the clone carrying this T cell receptor beta chain with a few counts. Trimming took off 2 bases at V and 3 bases at J, with 7 bases between the two ends. Germline V CDR1 and CDR2: MNHEY, SVGAGI. This CDR3 has 13 residues. The assay was immunoSEQ multiplex PCR, and TCRdb's table has in-frame clones only and misses some. The data contain about 58,000 clones, about four fifths of them singletons. The sample is drawn from a study of blood T cell repertoires in COVID-19. The overall study: From T cells, B-cell-depleted T cells, or PBMCs came the material, which was cDNA or gDNA.

The sequence derives from a man older than 75 with COVID-19, enrolled during active disease. This sequence joins TRBV6-5 and TRBJ1-1; D remains ambiguous. Sequencing used peripheral blood. The CDR3 reads CASSYTPDTEAFF. The CDR3 DNA reads TGTGCCAGCAGTTACACCCCGGACACTGAAGCTTTCTTT.